The 9 T cell receptor beta chains given below trace back to one sample, sequenced in a study of beta chain features in type 1 diabetes. Reverse transcribing all isolated RNA meant expressed TCRB transcripts were sequenced. Produced via immunoSEQ multiplex PCR; TCRdb's table is partial and in-frame only. This table has about half a million clones, roughly an eighth appearing once. The sample comprised naive CD4+ T cells from blood. The receptor source for this set is a woman younger than 35 in good health.

The chain combines TRBV27 with TRBJ2-1; 10 bases agree with TRBD2. The germline V gene encodes CDR1 MNHEY and CDR2 SMNVEV (reference sequence). Trimming removed 7 bases from V and 9 bases from J; junction bases left unmatched: 6. CDR3 length equals 13 residues. CDR3 coding DNA: TGTGCCAGCACCCGGACTAGCGGAGGTGAGCAGTTCTTC. Translation: CASTRTSGGEQFF.

The chain employs TRBV7-7 and TRBJ1-4, with D unclear. The germline gives CDR1 SSHAT, CDR2 FNYEAQ (reference sequence). The CDR3 is 13 residues long. Trimming cost V 5 bases and J 4 bases, with 8 bases left between them. CDR3 amino acids: CASSPGSNEKLFF. The CDR3 coding sequence is TGTGCCAGCAGCCCTGGGAGTAATGAAAAACTGTTTTTT.

This chain connects TRBV7-9 to TRBJ1-1; D is unresolved. The CDR3 contains 14 residues. V lost 4 bases, J lost 1 base, and 10 bases lay in between. Germline loops: CDR1 SEHNR, CDR2 FQNEAQ (reference sequence). CDR3 sequence: CASSSKSGNTEAFF. DNA of the CDR3: TGTGCCAGCAGCTCCAAGTCGGGGAACACTGAAGCTTTCTTT.

The sample holds a few counts of this clone. The chain couples TRBV28 to TRBJ2-2; D could derive from TRBD1 or TRBD2 (5 bases each). Germline CDR1 MDHEN, CDR2 SYDVKM. There are 14 residues in the CDR3. With 6 bases removed from V and 6 bases from J, the gap between germline ends came to 14 bases. CDR3 DNA: TGTGCCAGCAGGGTGCAGGGACCGGCCGGGGAGCTGTTTTTT. It yields the protein CASRVQGPAGELFF.

This clone has more than one count but fewer than ten. The chain links TRBV29-1 to TRBJ2-1, with D possibly matching TRBD1 (6 bases). Trimming stripped 1 base from V and 4 bases from J, with 17 bases between. This CDR3 contains 16 residues. CDR1 is SQVTM, CDR2 ANQGSEA, per germline. CDR3 loop: CSVEGKTGLNYNEQFF. The CDR3 region has the DNA TGCAGCGTTGAAGGAAAGACAGGCCTGAATTACAATGAGCAGTTCTTC.

The rearrangement links TRBV9 to TRBJ1-4; D remains unclear. The CDR3 spans 15 residues. The germline V and J ends were trimmed by 1 base and 5 bases, with 12 bases remaining between them. CDR1 is SGDLS and CDR2 is YYNGEE in the germline V gene. The CDR3 DNA is TGTGCCAGCAGCGTATACCCAGAGAGGAATGAAAAACTGTTTTTT. The encoded protein is CASSVYPERNEKLFF.

This clone was counted between two and nine times. The chain recombines TRBV7-9 with TRBJ2-1; tentatively, D is TRBD2 (6 bases). Trimming shortened V by 3 bases and J by 0 bases, and 12 bases separated the two germline ends. Germline V CDR1 and CDR2: SEHNR, FQNEAQ (reference sequence). The CDR3 is made up of 16 amino acids. The CDR3 bases are TGTGCCAGCAGCTTCAGGGACTTAAGCTCCTACAATGAGCAGTTCTTC. The encoded protein is CASSFRDLSSYNEQFF.

The chain employs TRBV7-2 and TRBJ2-7; 7 bases fit TRBD2. Unmatched junction bases numbered 9, after V lost 7 bases and J lost 3 bases. Per germline, CDR1 SGHTA and CDR2 FQGNSA. The CDR3 covers 14 residues. CDR3 coding DNA: TGTGCCAGCATCAACAGCGGGGACCTCTACGAGCAGTACTTC. This translates into CASINSGDLYEQYF.

The chain is built from TRBV5-1 and TRBJ2-7; either TRBD1 or TRBD2 may fit D (5 bases each). Germline V gene sequence: CDR1 SGHRS, CDR2 YFSETQ. The CDR3 sequence is 14 residues long. The V end was cut by 2 bases, the J end by 2 bases, with 11 bases between. CDR3 loop: CASSLSPGPYEQYF. CDR3 bases: TGCGCCAGCAGCTTATCCCCGGGGCCCTACGAGCAGTACTTC.